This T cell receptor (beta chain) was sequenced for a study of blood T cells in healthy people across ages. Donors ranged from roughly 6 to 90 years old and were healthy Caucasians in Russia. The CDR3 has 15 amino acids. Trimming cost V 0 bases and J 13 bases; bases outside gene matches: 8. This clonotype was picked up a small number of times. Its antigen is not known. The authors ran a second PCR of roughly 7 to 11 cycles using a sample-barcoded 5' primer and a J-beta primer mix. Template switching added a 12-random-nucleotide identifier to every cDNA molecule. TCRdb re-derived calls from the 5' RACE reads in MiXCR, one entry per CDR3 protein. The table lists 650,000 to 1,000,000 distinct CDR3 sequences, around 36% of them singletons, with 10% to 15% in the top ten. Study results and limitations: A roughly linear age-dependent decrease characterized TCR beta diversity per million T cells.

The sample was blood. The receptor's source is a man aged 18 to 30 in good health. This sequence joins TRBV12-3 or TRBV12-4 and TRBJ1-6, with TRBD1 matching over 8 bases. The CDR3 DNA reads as TGTGCCAGCAGTTTAGCGGACAGGGCCGTAGGTCCCCTCCACTTT. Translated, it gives CASSLADRAVGPLHF.